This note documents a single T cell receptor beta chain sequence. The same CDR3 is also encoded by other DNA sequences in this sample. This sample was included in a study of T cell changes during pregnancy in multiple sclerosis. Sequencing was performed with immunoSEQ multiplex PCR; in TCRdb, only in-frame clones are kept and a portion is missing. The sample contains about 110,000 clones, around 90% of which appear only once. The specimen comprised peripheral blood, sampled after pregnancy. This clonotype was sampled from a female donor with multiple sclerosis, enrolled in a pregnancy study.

In DNA form, the CDR3 reads TGTGCCAGCAGCGTAGGAGGTAGGCTGAACACTGAAGCTTTCTTT. As protein: CASSVGGRLNTEAFF. J is TRBJ1-1 and V is TRBV9, with D hard to call. The CDR3 length is 15 residues. Per germline, CDR1 SGDLS and CDR2 YYNGEE. V was shortened by 0 bases and J by 0 bases, with 9 bases between the two germline ends.